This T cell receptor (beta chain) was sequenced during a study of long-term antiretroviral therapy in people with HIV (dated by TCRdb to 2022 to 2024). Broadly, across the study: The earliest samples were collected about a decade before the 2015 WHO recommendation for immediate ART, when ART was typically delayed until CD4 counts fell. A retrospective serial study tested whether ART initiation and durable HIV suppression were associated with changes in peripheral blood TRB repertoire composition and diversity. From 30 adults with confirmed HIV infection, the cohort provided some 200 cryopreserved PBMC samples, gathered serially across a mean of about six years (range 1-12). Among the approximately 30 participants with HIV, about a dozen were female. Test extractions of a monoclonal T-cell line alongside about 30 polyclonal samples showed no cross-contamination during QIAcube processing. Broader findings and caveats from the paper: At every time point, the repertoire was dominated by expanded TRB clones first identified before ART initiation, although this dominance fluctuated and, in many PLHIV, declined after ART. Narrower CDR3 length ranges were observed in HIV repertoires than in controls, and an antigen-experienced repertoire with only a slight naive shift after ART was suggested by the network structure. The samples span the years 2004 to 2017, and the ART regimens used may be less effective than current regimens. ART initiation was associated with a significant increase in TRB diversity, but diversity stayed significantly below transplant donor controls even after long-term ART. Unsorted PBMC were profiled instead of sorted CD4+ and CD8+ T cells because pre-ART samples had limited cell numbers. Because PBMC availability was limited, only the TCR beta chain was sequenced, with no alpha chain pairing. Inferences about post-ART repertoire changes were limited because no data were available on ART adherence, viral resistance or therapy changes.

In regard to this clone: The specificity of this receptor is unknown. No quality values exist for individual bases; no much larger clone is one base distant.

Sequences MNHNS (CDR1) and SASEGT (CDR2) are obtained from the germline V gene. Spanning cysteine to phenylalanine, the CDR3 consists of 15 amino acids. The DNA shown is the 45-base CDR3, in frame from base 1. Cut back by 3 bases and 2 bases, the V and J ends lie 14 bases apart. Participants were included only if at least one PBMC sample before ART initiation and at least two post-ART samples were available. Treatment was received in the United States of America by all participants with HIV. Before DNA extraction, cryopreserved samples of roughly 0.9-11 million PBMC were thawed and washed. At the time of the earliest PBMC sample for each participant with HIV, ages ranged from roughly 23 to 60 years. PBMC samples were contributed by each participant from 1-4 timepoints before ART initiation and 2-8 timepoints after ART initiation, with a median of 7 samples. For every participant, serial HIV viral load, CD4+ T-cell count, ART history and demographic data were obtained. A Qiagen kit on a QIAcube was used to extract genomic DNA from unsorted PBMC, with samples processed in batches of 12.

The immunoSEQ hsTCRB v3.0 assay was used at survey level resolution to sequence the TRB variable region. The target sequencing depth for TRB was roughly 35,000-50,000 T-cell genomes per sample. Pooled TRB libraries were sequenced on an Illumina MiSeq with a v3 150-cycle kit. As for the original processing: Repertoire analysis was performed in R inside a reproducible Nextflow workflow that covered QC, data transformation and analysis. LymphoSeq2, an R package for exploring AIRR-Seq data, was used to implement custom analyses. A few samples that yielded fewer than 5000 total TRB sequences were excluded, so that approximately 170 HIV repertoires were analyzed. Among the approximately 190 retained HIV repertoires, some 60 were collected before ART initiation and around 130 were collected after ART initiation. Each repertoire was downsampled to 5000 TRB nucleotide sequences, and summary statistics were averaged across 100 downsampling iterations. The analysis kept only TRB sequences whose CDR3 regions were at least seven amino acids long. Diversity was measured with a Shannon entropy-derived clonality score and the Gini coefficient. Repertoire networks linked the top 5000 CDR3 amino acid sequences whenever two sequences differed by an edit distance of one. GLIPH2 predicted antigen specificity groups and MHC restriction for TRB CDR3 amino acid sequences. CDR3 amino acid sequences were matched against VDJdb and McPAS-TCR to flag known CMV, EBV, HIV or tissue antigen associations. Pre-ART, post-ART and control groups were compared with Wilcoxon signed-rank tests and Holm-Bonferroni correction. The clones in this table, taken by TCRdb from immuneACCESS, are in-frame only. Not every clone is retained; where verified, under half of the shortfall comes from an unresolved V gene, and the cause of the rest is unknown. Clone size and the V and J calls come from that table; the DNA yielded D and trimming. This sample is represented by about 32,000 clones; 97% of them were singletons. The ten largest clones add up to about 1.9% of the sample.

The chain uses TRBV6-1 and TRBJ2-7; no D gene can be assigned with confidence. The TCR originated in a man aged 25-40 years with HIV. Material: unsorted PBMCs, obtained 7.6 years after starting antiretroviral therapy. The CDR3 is CASSDGVGFPYEQYF. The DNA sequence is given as TGTGCCAGCAGTGATGGGGTGGGCTTCCCCTACGAGCAGTACTTC.